One and the same sample provided the 26 T cell receptor beta chains below, sequenced in a study of lymphopenia after photon versus proton radiotherapy. Libraries were prepared by immunoSEQ multiplex PCR; TCRdb keeps only in-frame clonotypes and omits some of them. Among 68,000 or so clones listed, approximately 90% were seen once. Sequencing used peripheral blood, obtained from a patient treated with photon-based radiotherapy. Source of these receptors: a woman aged 70 to 79 with pancreatic cancer.

The chain uses TRBV19 and TRBJ1-3; D perhaps matches TRBD1 (6 bases). From germline, CDR1 is LNHDA and CDR2 SQIVND (reference sequence). Between the trimmed V and J ends, which lost 7 bases and 0 bases, there was a span of 16 bases. The CDR3 extends over 16 amino acids. For the CDR3, the DNA is TGTGCCAGTAACTCCCGGGACAAATACTCTGGAAACACCATATATTTT. It yields the protein CASNSRDKYSGNTIYF.

This clone was counted once. The rearrangement links TRBV29-1 to TRBJ2-3; 11 bases are shared with TRBD2. The germline V gene encodes CDR1 SQVTM and CDR2 ANQGSEA. The CDR3 totals 15 residues. J was trimmed by 2 bases and V by 3 bases; bases with no gene match: 4. The DNA for the CDR3 is TGCAGCGTTGACGGGACTAGCGGAAACACAGATACGCAGTATTTT. As protein: CSVDGTSGNTDTQYF.

This clone was counted once. This chain uses TRBV5-6 with TRBJ1-1; D remains unclear. V lost 4 bases, J lost 1 base, and 5 bases lay in between. The CDR3 is 12 residues long. Germline-derived CDR1 and CDR2 are SGHDT and YYEEEE. DNA of the CDR3: TGTGCCAGCAGCCCTGGGAACACTGAAGCTTTCTTT. Translating it yields CASSPGNTEAFF.

The chain joins TRBV27 to TRBJ2-3; the match to TRBD2 covers 11 bases. In germline, CDR1 is MNHEY, CDR2 SMNVEV (reference sequence). This CDR3 contains 16 residues. Trimming removed 6 bases from V and 3 bases from J; junction bases left unmatched: 8. CDR3 coding DNA: TGTGCCAGCAGAATCCTAGCGGGAGGATGGACAGATACGCAGTATTTT. Amino acids: CASRILAGGWTDTQYF.

The chain joins TRBV4-3 to TRBJ2-7; TRBD2 matches at 12 bases. There are 18 residues in the CDR3. Trimming at V came to 3 bases and at J to 6 bases, leaving 15 bases not matched to a gene. The V gene's germline CDR1 is LGHNA and CDR2 YSLEER. The CDR3 is CASSQEPGLAGQPPEQYF. The CDR3 coding sequence is TGCGCCAGCAGCCAGGAACCGGGACTAGCGGGTCAACCCCCCGAGCAGTACTTC.

The chain uses TRBV4-1 and TRBJ2-5; TRBD2 agrees at 10 bases. V lost 2 bases, J lost 5 bases, and 5 bases stayed unmatched. Germline values: CDR1 MGHRA, CDR2 YSYEKL. This CDR3 spans 15 amino acids. The CDR3 DNA sequence: TGCGCCAGCAGCCAATTGGGACTAGCGACGGAGACCCAGTACTTC. Its protein product is CASSQLGLATETQYF.

The chain recombines TRBV29-1 with TRBJ1-2; TRBD1 aligns across 10 bases. The CDR3 has 13 amino acids. Per the germline V gene, CDR1 is SQVTM and CDR2 is ANQGSEA. Trimming at V came to 8 bases and at J to 4 bases, leaving 7 bases not matched to a gene. CDR3 in amino acids: CSTARDRGYGYTF. CDR3 sequence (DNA): TGCAGCACCGCCCGGGACAGGGGCTATGGCTACACCTTC.

This clone was observed a handful of times. This sequence joins TRBV7-2 and TRBJ2-7; D might be TRBD2 (5 bases). This CDR3 is 13 amino acids long. V was cut by 8 bases and J by 0 bases, with 11 bases left in between. The germline V gene encodes CDR1 SGHTA and CDR2 FQGNSA. CDR3 sequence reads: CASAEGVSYEQYF. CDR3 nucleotides: TGTGCCAGCGCCGAGGGCGTCTCCTACGAGCAGTACTTC.

This clone appeared a single time. The CDR3 nucleotides read TGTGCCAGCAGTTACCACAGGGGACATTACGAGCAGTACTTC. Residues: CASSYHRGHYEQYF. The V call is TRBV6-5, the J call TRBJ2-7; 7 nucleotides agree with TRBD1. CDR1 MNHEY and CDR2 SVGAGI come from the germline V gene. Germline trimming cut 2 bases from V and 4 bases from J; bases unmatched to any gene: 5. The CDR3 sequence is 14 residues long.

This chain joins TRBV27 and TRBJ2-2, with TRBD2 identical over 10 bases. The ends lost 5 bases at V and 4 bases at J; junction bases unmatched: 7. This CDR3 is 16 amino acids long. The germline gives CDR1 MNHEY, CDR2 SMNVEV (reference sequence). CDR3 DNA: TGTGCCAGCAGTGGATCTAGCGGGAGTGTCACCGGGGAGCTGTTTTTT. As protein: CASSGSSGSVTGELFF.

The rearrangement links TRBV10-3 to TRBJ1-2; D is unclear. The germline V and J ends were trimmed by 4 bases and 6 bases, with 6 bases remaining between them. The CDR3 length is 11 residues. CDR1 is ENHRY and CDR2 is SYGVKD in the germline V gene. The DNA for the CDR3 is TGTGCCATCAGTGCTTCGGATGGCTACACCTTC. Its protein product is CAISASDGYTF.

The chain has TRBV15 and TRBJ1-1; the D gene is possibly TRBD1 (5 bases). CDR3 length: 13 amino acids. Trimming removed 5 bases from V and 5 bases from J, with 12 bases in between. The germline V gene has CDR1 LNHNV and CDR2 YYDKDF (reference sequence). The CDR3 DNA follows: TGTGCCACCAGCCCGGTGGGGGTTACTGAAGCTTTCTTT. Translation gives CATSPVGVTEAFF.

The chain carries TRBV27 and TRBJ1-6, with TRBD1 matching over 7 bases. There are 12 residues in the CDR3. Germline V CDR1 and CDR2: MNHEY, SMNVEV (reference sequence). V lost 9 bases and J lost 6; bases outside the gene matches: 2. DNA for the CDR3: TGTGCCAGTAGGGACAGTAATTCACCCCTCCACTTT. Translating it yields CASRDSNSPLHF.

The chain employs TRBV19 and TRBJ2-1, with TRBD2 identical over 13 bases. Losses at the gene ends were 2 bases for V and 5 bases for J; bases not matched to a gene: 6. CDR1 and CDR2 (germline): LNHDA, SQIVND (reference sequence). There are 17 residues in the CDR3. The CDR3 protein is CASSIWIGTSGNNEQFF. In DNA form, the CDR3 reads TGTGCCAGTAGTATATGGATCGGGACTAGCGGGAACAATGAGCAGTTCTTC.

This clone was observed a single time. The chain uses TRBV7-8 and TRBJ2-1; D unclear. Germline CDR1 SGHVS, CDR2 FQNEAQ. This CDR3 has 14 residues. V lost 1 base and J 12 bases, leaving 16 bases between the germline ends. CDR3 nucleotides: TGTGCCAGCAGCTTAGGACTTCGATACGAGTCGCAGTTCTTC. Translating gives CASSLGLRYESQFF.

The chain links TRBV7-9 to TRBJ1-2; 8 bases align to TRBD1. Germline CDR1 reads SEHNR; CDR2 reads FQNEAQ (reference sequence). The CDR3 is 15 residues long. V shed 4 bases and J 1 base; nucleotides not matched to a gene: 5. The CDR3 region has the DNA TGTGCCAGCAGCTCAGGAGACAGGGGTAACTATGGCTACACCTTC. This sequence encodes CASSSGDRGNYGYTF.

The rearrangement links TRBV28 to TRBJ2-3; 15 positions match TRBD2. Germline CDR1 reads MDHEN; CDR2 reads SYDVKM. The CDR3 covers 18 residues. Germline trimming cut 2 bases from V and 2 bases from J; bases unmatched to any gene: 5. The CDR3 sequence is CASSLRGLAGGDTDTQYF. Here the CDR3 DNA reads TGTGCCAGCAGTTTACGGGGACTAGCGGGAGGTGACACAGATACGCAGTATTTT.

The chain uses TRBV7-9 and TRBJ2-7, with D uncertain. CDR3 length: 11 amino acids. V lost 7 bases and J lost 1, with 5 bases in between. Germline CDR1 is SEHNR and CDR2 is FQNEAQ (reference sequence). CDR3 sequence: CASTDSYEQYF. In nucleotides, the CDR3 is TGTGCCAGCACTGATTCCTACGAGCAGTACTTC.

The J gene is TRBJ1-3, the V gene TRBV28, with TRBD1 identical over 8 bases. With V trimmed by 7 bases and J by 4 bases, 6 bases remained unmatched. The germline V gene has CDR1 MDHEN and CDR2 SYDVKM. The CDR3 sequence is 14 residues long. As DNA, the CDR3 is TGTGCCAGCAACCTGGACAGGGAAGGAAACACCATATATTTT. Protein: CASNLDREGNTIYF.

This clone was recorded only once. The J gene is TRBJ1-4, the V gene TRBV18; unclear D gene. CDR1 KGHSH and CDR2 LQKENI come from the germline V gene. With 1 base removed from V and 0 bases from J, the gap between germline ends came to 18 bases. CDR3 length: 19 amino acids. Written as DNA, the CDR3 is TGTGCCAGCTCACCACTACCTGCTGGGCCGTTTGCAACTAATGAAAAACTGTTTTTT. Its translation: CASSPLPAGPFATNEKLFF.

The rearrangement joins TRBV30 to TRBJ2-2, with D perhaps assigned TRBD1 or TRBD2 (5 bases each). This CDR3 comprises 15 residues. Germline V CDR1 and CDR2: GTSNPN, SVGIG (reference sequence). The V and J ends lost 2 bases and 1 base respectively, with 11 bases between them. For the CDR3, the DNA is TGTGCCTGGAGTAGCACAGGACTGAACACCGGGGAGCTGTTTTTT. This sequence encodes CAWSSTGLNTGELFF.

This clone was recorded only once. This chain joins TRBV19 and TRBJ2-5; 10 bases map to TRBD2. The end of the DNA aligns better with TRBJ2-7, so the J call may be wrong. The CDR3 sequence is 15 residues long. CDR1 LNHDA and CDR2 SQIVND come from the germline V gene (reference sequence). The DNA for the CDR3 is TGTGCCTCCGGCGTTGGTAGCGGGAGGAGTATCGAGCAGTACTTC. Residues: CASGVGSGRSIEQYF.

The gene calls are TRBV10-1 and TRBJ2-5; 14 bases match TRBD2. The CDR3 runs 17 residues. J lost 4 bases, V lost 4 bases, and 8 bases had no gene match. Germline V gene sequence: CDR1 WNHNN, CDR2 SYGVQD (reference sequence). CDR3 bases: TGCGCCAGCAGTGTGGGACTAGCGGGAGAGGGGACAGAGACCCAGTACTTC. Translation gives CASSVGLAGEGTETQYF.

This chain links TRBV19 with TRBJ1-5; D might be TRBD1 (5 bases). The CDR3 contains 17 residues. Germline values: CDR1 LNHDA, CDR2 SQIVND (reference sequence). With 5 bases removed from V and 3 bases from J, the gap between germline ends came to 20 bases. CDR3 sequence (DNA): TGTGCCAGTAGTCCTCTCGGAGGGGTAGTTGACAATCAGCCCCAGCATTTT. As protein: CASSPLGGVVDNQPQHF.

The V call is TRBV11-3, the J call TRBJ2-2; maybe TRBD1 (5 bases). Germline CDR1 SGHNT, CDR2 YENEEA. Trimming stripped 5 bases from V and 8 bases from J, with 18 bases between. The CDR3 covers 15 residues. The CDR3 DNA reads TGTGCCAGCAGCCCGTCGACAGTTTCCAGGGGGGAGCTGTTTTTT. Encoded protein: CASSPSTVSRGELFF.

The rearrangement links TRBV5-1 to TRBJ2-7; 9 nucleotides match TRBD1. This CDR3 region has 15 residues. Looked up from germline, CDR1 is SGHRS and CDR2 is YFSETQ. Trimming at V came to 4 bases and at J to 3 bases, leaving 8 bases not matched to a gene. The CDR3 loop is CASSEGQGYDYEQYF. The CDR3 DNA reads as TGCGCCAGCAGCGAAGGACAGGGGTACGACTACGAGCAGTACTTC. The full variable domain, rest sourced from reference TRBV5-1 and TRBJ2-7, is KAGVTQTPRYLIKTRGQQVTLSCSPISGHRSVSWYQQTPGQGLQFLFEYFSETQRNKGNFPGRFSGRQFSNSRSEMNVSTLELGDSALYLCASSEGQGYDYEQYFGPGTRLTVT.